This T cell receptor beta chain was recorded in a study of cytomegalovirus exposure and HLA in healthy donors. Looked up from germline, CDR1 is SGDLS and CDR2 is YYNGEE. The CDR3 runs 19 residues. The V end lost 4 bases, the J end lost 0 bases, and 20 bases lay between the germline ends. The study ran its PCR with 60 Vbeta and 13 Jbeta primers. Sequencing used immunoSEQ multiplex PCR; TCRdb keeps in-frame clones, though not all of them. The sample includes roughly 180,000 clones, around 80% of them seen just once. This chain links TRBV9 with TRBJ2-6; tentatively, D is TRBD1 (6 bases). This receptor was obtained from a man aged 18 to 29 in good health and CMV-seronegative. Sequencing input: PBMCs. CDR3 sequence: CASSPQWGRQGSGANVLTF. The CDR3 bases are TGTGCCAGCAGCCCACAGTGGGGGCGTCAAGGCTCTGGGGCCAACGTCCTGACTTTC. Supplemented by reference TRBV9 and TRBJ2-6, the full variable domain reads DSGVTQTPKHLITATGQRVTLRCSPRSGDLSVYWYQQSLDQGLQFLIQYYNGEERAKGNILERFSAQQFPDLHSELNLSSLELGDSALYFCASSPQWGRQGSGANVLTFGAGSRLTVL.